This T cell receptor (beta chain) was captured in a study of spatial heterogeneity in lung cancer (dated by TCRdb to about 2019). Context from the whole study: More beta-chain than alpha-chain transcripts were consistently detected, likely reflecting higher beta-chain transcript abundance. The study linked features of the TCR repertoire to counts of nonsynonymous mutations, which were determined by whole-exome sequencing of tumor tissue. In the raw uncorrected reads, each unique combination of TCR and UMI appeared more than ten times on average. A strong correlation was found between TCR transcript counts in tumor regions and a T cell transcriptional module score from matched bulk RNA-seq. The study quantitatively compared TCR alpha and beta repertoires across multiple tumor regions, matched nontumor lung and blood in non-small cell lung cancer. At surgery, roughly 220 tumor regions, 64 matched nontumor lung samples and fewer than 60 PBMC samples were TCR-sequenced for both alpha and beta chains.

What the work shows at the level of the full study, not this receptor alone: The tumor nonsynonymous mutation count correlated with the number of expanded intratumoral alpha and beta TCRs. Estimated TCR-seq coverage of tumor T cells was only around 7.2% for alpha chains and about 12% for beta chains. Confirming at a functional level the hypothesis that regional TCRs recognize regional mutations was considered to require additional single-cell paired TCR alpha and beta sequencing. The count of ubiquitous expanded TCRs correlated with the count of ubiquitous nonsynonymous mutations, and the count of regional expanded TCRs correlated with the count of regional nonsynonymous mutations.

Libraries were constructed by 5' RACE. TCRdb records NextSeq 500 as the sequencer. The TCR library protocol attached a unique molecular identifier to each TCR cDNA molecule to allow correction of PCR and sequencing errors. As for the authors' bioinformatics: Decombinator tools were used for TCR identification, UMI-based error correction and CDR3 extraction. TCRs above a frequency of 2 per 1,000, corresponding to the top 1% of the tumor frequency distribution, were defined as expanded. Expanded tumor TCRs were classed as regional if statistically deemed absent (corrected P<0.05) from at least one tumor region, otherwise ubiquitous. Each repertoire was subsampled 100 times to 5,000 TCRs, after which Renyi diversity was computed with the R vegan package. CDR3 similarity networks were built from amino acid triplet string-kernel similarity, with CDR3s being connected when pairwise similarity was above 0.82. TCRdb reworked the public reads: Q25 trimming with fastp, MiXCR clone assembly, productive beta chains retained. Each record represents a unique CDR3 protein, reported with the most common genes and DNA among its rows. The V and J calls follow TCRdb's processing rather than the paper's. The sample contains about 11,000 distinct CDR3 sequences, about 5% of them found a single time. The top ten constitute roughly 12% of the sample.

The germline V gene specifies SGHRS as CDR1 and YFSETQ as CDR2. The CDR3 measures 16 amino acids from cysteine to phenylalanine. Here the CDR3 DNA is all that survives: 48 bases in frame from base 1. The V end gives up 2 bases and the J end 5 bases, leaving 10 bases in the junction not matched to a gene. Notes on this clonotype: What antigen it recognizes has not been identified. No qualities accompany the bases; no much larger clone lies one base away.

Read against the paper, the sample's time point label means: sample taken at primary tumor resection. Donors were about 70 patients with early-stage, untreated non-small cell lung cancer from the lung TRACERx cohort. Without any cell sorting, TCR sequencing was performed on whole RNA extracted either from tumor and nontumor lung tissue or from cryopreserved PBMC samples. Only patients with enough RNA available from two or more tumor regions were chosen for TCR sequencing. Before being selected, tumor and adjacent nontumor lung specimens were reviewed by a lung pathologist. The sequence was obtained from a male donor with early-stage non-small cell lung cancer. The V and J segments used are TRBV5-1 and TRBJ2-1, with 7 bases matching TRBD1. Sample: lung tumor tissue, taken at surgery. The CDR3 protein sequence reads: CASSFPRDSENNEQFF. The nucleotide sequence is TGCGCCAGCAGCTTCCCCCGGGACAGCGAAAACAATGAGCAGTTCTTC.